This T cell receptor beta chain is from a study of T cells after yellow fever vaccination. Study in general: Preparing low-cell-number fractions relied on SMART-Seq v4 Ultra Low Input.

Per the germline V gene, CDR1 is SGHTA and CDR2 is FQGNSA. V shed 5 bases and J shed 4 bases, with 17 bases lying between them. The CDR3 runs to 15 residues. A few counts support this clonotype. Antigen: not known. It was through 5'RACE template switching that TCR cDNA was made, with a universal primer site and UMIs added. One entry per CDR3 protein, called by TCRdb with MiXCR from the 5' RACE reads. The table has approximately 300,000 distinct CDR3 sequences, under 15% seen once. Findings and caveats of the study: Post-booster reappearance was seen for most primary-vaccination clones (roughly 96% CD4, around 90% CD8).

The gene calls are TRBV7-2 and TRBJ2-5, with D tentatively TRBD1 (5 bases). This material consisted of CD4+ T cells sorted from PBMCs, taken 45 days after the yellow fever booster vaccination. This clonotype was sampled from a man younger than 40 who received the YFV17D yellow fever vaccine. As DNA, the CDR3 is TGTGCCAGCAGCCTACCGGGCCCCACAGGAGAGACCCAGTACTTC. Translation gives CASSLPGPTGETQYF.